This entry concerns a single T cell receptor beta chain. The entry originates in a study of glioma-infiltrating T cells after dendritic cell vaccination. After removal of 4 bases from V and 0 bases from J, the junction contained 10 bases not matched to a gene. CDR3 length: 19 residues. CDR1 SGDLS and CDR2 YYNGEE come from the germline V gene. Generated by immunoSEQ multiplex PCR, the TCRdb table keeps only in-frame clones and is missing some. This sample has around 92,000 clones, with over 80% found just once. Documented time point: after dendritic cell vaccination, including at tumor progression/relapse.

This receptor was identified in a human donor with glioblastoma. The V gene is TRBV9, the J gene TRBJ2-1; 13 bases match TRBD2. The sample here was blood, taken after dendritic cell vaccination. The CDR3 spells CASSRRGLAGPSSYNEQFF. Written as DNA, the CDR3 is TGTGCCAGCAGCCGCCGGGGACTAGCGGGGCCAAGCTCCTACAATGAGCAGTTCTTC.